This section outlines one TCR beta chain sequence together with its context. Its target is unknown. Combining a sample-barcoded 5' primer with a J-beta primer mix, a second PCR ran for about 6 to 11 cycles. Every cDNA molecule bore a tag from a template-switch adaptor containing 12 random nucleotides. TCRdb used MiXCR to reprocess the 5' RACE reads, holding one entry per CDR3 protein. The data show hundreds of thousands of distinct CDR3 sequences, roughly two fifths seen once. Total RNA extracted from each sample amounted to at least 6 micrograms. This specimen belongs to a study of blood T cells in healthy people across ages. Broader study findings: Measured against age, TCR beta diversity per million T cells decreased in a roughly linear manner. The long-lived group displayed more naive CD4+ cells, plus higher diversity, than the aged donors did.

The sample taken for sequencing was blood. The sequence came from a woman aged 55-69 years in good health.

The CDR3 coding sequence is TGTGCCAGCAGAATGACGGGAAGGGCTGAAGCTTTCTTT. Its protein is CASRMTGRAEAFF. This chain connects TRBV27 to TRBJ1-1; no definite D call. There are 13 residues in the CDR3. Germline V gene data show CDR1 as MNHEY and CDR2 as SMNVEV (reference sequence). The V and J ends lost 6 bases and 6 bases respectively, with 14 bases between them.